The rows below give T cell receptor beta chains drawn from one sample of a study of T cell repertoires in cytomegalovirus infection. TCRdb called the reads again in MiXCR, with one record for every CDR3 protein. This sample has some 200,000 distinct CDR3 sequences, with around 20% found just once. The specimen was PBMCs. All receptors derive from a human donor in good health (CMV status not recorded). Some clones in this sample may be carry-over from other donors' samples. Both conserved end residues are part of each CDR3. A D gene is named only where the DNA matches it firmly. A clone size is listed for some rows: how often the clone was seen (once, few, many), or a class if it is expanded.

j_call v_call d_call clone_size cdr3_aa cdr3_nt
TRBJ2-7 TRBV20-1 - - CSARKGSLFYEQYF TGCAGTGCTAGAAAGGGAAGCCTCTTCTACGAGCAGTACTTC
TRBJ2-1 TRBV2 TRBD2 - CASSGRGGQFF TGTGCCAGCAGTGGGCGGGGGGGCCAGTTCTTC
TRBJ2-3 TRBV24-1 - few CATSDPSPTGTDTQYF TGTGCCACCAGTGATCCCTCGCCAACAGGGACAGATACGCAGTATTTT
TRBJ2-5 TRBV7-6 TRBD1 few CASSLTGQGAGETQYF TGTGCCAGCAGCTTAACGGGACAGGGGGCGGGTGAGACCCAGTACTTC
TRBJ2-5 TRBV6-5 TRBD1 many CASSYTWTGDQTQYF TGTGCCAGCAGTTACACCTGGACAGGGGATCAGACCCAGTACTTC
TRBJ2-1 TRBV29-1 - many CSALPSRWGHSSPNDYNEQFF TGCAGCGCCCTGCCGTCGAGGTGGGGCCATAGCTCCCCTAACGACTACAATGAGCAGTTCTTC
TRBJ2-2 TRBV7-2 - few CASSQGSGELFF TGTGCCAGCAGCCAAGGGTCCGGGGAGCTGTTTTTT
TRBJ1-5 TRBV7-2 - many CASSPDFNQPQHF TGTGCCAGCAGCCCCGACTTCAATCAGCCCCAGCATTTT
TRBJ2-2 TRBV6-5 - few CASSYSGAGGQPNTGELFF TGTGCCAGCAGTTACTCGGGTGCTGGCGGGCAACCGAACACCGGGGAGCTGTTTTTT
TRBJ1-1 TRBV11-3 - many CASSLVSTAGTEAFF TGTGCCAGCAGCTTAGTTTCGACAGCGGGCACTGAAGCTTTCTTT
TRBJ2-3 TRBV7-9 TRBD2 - CASSAWTSGPTDTQYF TGTGCCAGCAGCGCGTGGACTAGCGGACCTACAGATACGCAGTATTTT
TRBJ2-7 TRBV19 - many CASSRGSSYEQYF TGTGCCAGTAGTAGAGGGAGCTCCTACGAGCAGTACTTC
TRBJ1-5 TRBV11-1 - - CASSFTPNQPQHF TGTGCCAGCAGCTTTACACCCAATCAGCCCCAGCATTTT
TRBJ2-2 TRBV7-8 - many CASSLQRTAYTGELFF TGTGCCAGCAGCTTACAGAGGACAGCCTACACCGGGGAGCTGTTTTTT
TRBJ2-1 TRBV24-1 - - CATSGYNEQFF TGTGCCACCAGTGGGTACAATGAGCAGTTCTTC
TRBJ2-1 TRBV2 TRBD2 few CASSFPLTSGGYNEQFF TGTGCCAGCAGTTTCCCACTAACTAGCGGGGGGTACAATGAGCAGTTCTTC
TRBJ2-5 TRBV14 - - CASSQLSVGLIQETQYF TGTGCCAGCAGCCAACTAAGCGTGGGCTTGATCCAAGAGACCCAGTACTTC
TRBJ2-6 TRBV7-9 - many CASSLDGSGANVLTF TGTGCCAGCAGCTTAGATGGGTCTGGGGCCAACGTCCTGACTTTC
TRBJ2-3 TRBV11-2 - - CASSLDIGDTQYF TGTGCCAGCAGCTTAGATATCGGAGATACGCAGTATTTT
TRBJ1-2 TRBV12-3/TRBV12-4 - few CASSLFKGDRGYTF TGTGCCAGTAGTTTGTTTAAGGGGGACCGAGGCTACACCTTC
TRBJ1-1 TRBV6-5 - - CASLTRGGNTEAFF TGTGCCAGCCTTACTAGGGGGGGGAACACTGAAGCTTTCTTT
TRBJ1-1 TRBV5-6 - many CASSLRRLNTEAFF TGTGCCAGCAGCTTGAGGCGTTTGAACACTGAAGCTTTCTTT
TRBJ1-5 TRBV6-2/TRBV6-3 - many CASSYSGISNQPQHF TGTGCCAGCAGTTATTCAGGGATAAGCAATCAGCCCCAGCATTTT
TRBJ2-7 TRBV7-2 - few CASRHARTNSYEQYF TGTGCCAGCAGACATGCGAGGACTAACTCCTACGAGCAGTACTTC
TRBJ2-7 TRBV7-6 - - CASSFPDRDRRYEQYF TGTGCCAGCAGCTTCCCTGATAGAGACAGGAGGTACGAGCAGTACTTC
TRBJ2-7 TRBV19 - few CASSMWLALSHEQYF TGTGCCAGTAGTATGTGGTTGGCACTGAGCCACGAGCAGTACTTC
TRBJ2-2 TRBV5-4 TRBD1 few CASGVQGVSGELFF TGTGCCAGCGGTGTACAGGGGGTCTCCGGGGAGCTGTTTTTT
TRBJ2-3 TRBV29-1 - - CSVVRAANTQYF TGCAGCGTTGTAAGAGCCGCCAATACGCAGTATTTT
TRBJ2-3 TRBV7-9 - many CASSLTRDQSTDTQYF TGTGCCAGCAGCTTAACCCGGGATCAAAGCACAGATACGCAGTATTTT
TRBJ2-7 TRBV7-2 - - CASSLANSFYEQYF TGTGCCAGCAGCTTAGCGAACTCCTTCTACGAGCAGTACTTC
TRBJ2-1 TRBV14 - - CASSHWTIRDNEQFF TGTGCCAGCAGCCACTGGACGATTCGGGACAATGAGCAGTTCTTC
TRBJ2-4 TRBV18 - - CASSATSKDIQYF TGTGCCAGCTCAGCTACTAGTAAAGACATTCAGTACTTC
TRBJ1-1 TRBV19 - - CTSSLSRSGNTEAFF TGTACCAGTAGCCTATCCAGGTCGGGGAACACTGAAGCTTTCTTT
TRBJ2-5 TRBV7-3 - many CASSSPEQETQYF TGTGCCAGCAGCTCCCCGGAGCAAGAGACCCAGTACTTC
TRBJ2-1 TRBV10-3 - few CAISESRRDNEQFF TGTGCCATCAGTGAGTCGCGGAGAGACAATGAGCAGTTCTTC
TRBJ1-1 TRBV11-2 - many CASSRGVTEAFF TGTGCCAGCAGCCGAGGGGTCACTGAAGCTTTCTTT
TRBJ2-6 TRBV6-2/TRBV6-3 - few CASNLRAEPSSGANVLTF TGTGCCAGCAACTTACGGGCGGAACCGAGCTCTGGGGCCAACGTCCTGACTTTC
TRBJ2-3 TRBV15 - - CATRPGALNEVDTQYF TGTGCCACCAGGCCGGGGGCTCTCAATGAGGTAGATACGCAGTATTTT
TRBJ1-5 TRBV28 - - CASSLSRARQPQHF TGTGCCAGCAGTCTCTCGCGGGCTCGTCAGCCCCAGCATTTT
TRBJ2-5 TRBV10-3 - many CAISGQLQETQYF TGTGCCATCAGTGGACAGCTTCAAGAGACCCAGTACTTC
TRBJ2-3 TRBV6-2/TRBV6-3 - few CASTKQGDTQYF TGTGCCAGCACCAAGCAGGGAGATACGCAGTATTTT
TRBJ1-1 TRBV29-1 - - CSPGRTEAFF TGCAGCCCTGGACGTACCGAAGCTTTCTTT